Listed below are T cell receptor beta chains from one sample, sequenced in a study of early T cells in non-severe SARS-CoV-2 infection. Each CDR3 protein gets one entry after TCRdb re-called the 5' RACE reads with MiXCR. The sample consists of about 30,000 distinct CDR3 sequences, 5% of them appearing once. Specimen: whole blood. The origin of the receptors is an adult who was a healthcare worker with PCR-confirmed SARS-CoV-2 infection or an uninfected control (not recorded which). The CDR3 runs from the conserved cysteine through the conserved F or W. D genes are given only for firm matches. Clone size is given for some rows only: seen once, a few or many times, or a class if the clone is expanded.

d_gene	v_gene	j_gene	abundance	CDR3aa	CDR3nt
-	TRBV5-1	TRBJ2-2	-	CASSLSGWGELFF	TGCGCCAGCTCCCTGAGCGGTTGGGGGGAGCTGTTTTTT
-	TRBV9	TRBJ1-2	few	CASSVEASTNPYTF	TGTGCCAGCAGCGTAGAGGCTTCGACGAATCCTTACACCTTC
-	TRBV7-2	TRBJ2-7	many	CASSSHRGGEQYF	TGTGCCAGCAGCTCCCACAGGGGGGGCGAGCAGTACTTC
-	TRBV11-2	TRBJ2-5	many	CASSLQETQYF	TGTGCCAGCAGCTTGCAAGAGACCCAGTACTTC
TRBD1	TRBV11-2	TRBJ2-1	-	CASSPSDRVRDEQFF	TGTGCCAGCAGCCCATCGGACAGGGTTCGAGATGAGCAGTTCTTC
TRBD1	TRBV9	TRBJ1-5	many	CASSHGQASNQPQHF	TGTGCCAGCAGCCACGGACAGGCCAGCAATCAGCCCCAGCATTTT
-	TRBV20-1	TRBJ2-7	-	CSAAKGGEYEQYF	TGCAGTGCCGCTAAAGGGGGGGAGTACGAGCAGTACTTC
-	TRBV2	TRBJ2-1	few	CASSEARLGGPYNEQFF	TGTGCCAGCAGTGAAGCACGGCTCGGGGGCCCTTACAATGAGCAGTTCTTC
TRBD2	TRBV6-4	TRBJ2-3	many	CASSGTSGGADTQYF	TGTGCCAGCAGTGGGACTAGCGGGGGGGCCGATACGCAGTATTTT
-	TRBV4-2	TRBJ2-7	few	CASSRRTDSENYEQYF	TGTGCCAGCAGCCGAAGGACAGATTCCGAGAACTACGAGCAGTACTTC
TRBD2	TRBV24-1	TRBJ2-5	many	CATSETGGAQETQYF	TGTGCCACCAGTGAGACGGGAGGGGCCCAAGAGACCCAGTACTTC
TRBD2	TRBV4-3	TRBJ2-3	-	CASSPTSGSPTDTQYF	TGCGCCAGCAGCCCGACTAGCGGGAGCCCCACAGATACGCAGTATTTT
TRBD1	TRBV28	TRBJ2-6	-	CASMGRQGPSSGANVLTF	TGTGCCAGCATGGGAAGACAGGGACCTAGCTCTGGGGCCAACGTCCTGACTTTC
-	TRBV7-9	TRBJ2-7	many	CASSRSYEQYF	TGTGCCAGCAGCCGCTCCTACGAGCAGTACTTC